This T cell receptor beta chain was documented in a study of vaccination and CD4 T cells after COVID-19. Study summary: Cellular stimulation was performed using overlapping spike peptides derived from SARS-CoV-2, HCoV-NL63, HCoV-OC43 and HCoV-229E.

The study sequenced cultured CD4+ T cell DNA using the Oncomine TCR Beta short-read assay. The authors extracted genomic DNA from cultured CD4+ T cells. TCRdb redid the calling of the PCR reads with MiXCR, one entry per CDR3 protein. The data show 6,500 to 7,000 distinct CDR3 sequences, around 71% seen once. In germline, CDR1 is SGHNT, CDR2 YENEEA. V lost 1 base and J lost 1; bases outside the gene matches: 11. This CDR3 spans 18 amino acids. Details on this clonotype: The antigen is undetermined.

Treatment reported: approximately nine-day PBMC culture with coronavirus spike peptide pools or control peptides (ViraFEST assay). Pre-COVID-19 pandemic sampling (2011-2018) yielded the unexposed donor's CD4+ T cells. Whenever cell numbers allowed, CD4+ T cells from unexposed donors were probed with SARS-CoV-2 S/N and four cold-coronavirus spikes. Sequencing was done on a sample of CD4+ T cells from blood, cultured in vitro. The rearrangement uses TRBV11-3 and TRBJ2-5, with TRBD2 matching over 8 bases. This sequence was found in a human donor in good health. CDR3 nucleotide sequence: TGTGCCAGCAGCTTAGGTACCGACCCGACTAGCGCCCAAGAGACCCAGTACTTC. Residues: CASSLGTDPTSAQETQYF.